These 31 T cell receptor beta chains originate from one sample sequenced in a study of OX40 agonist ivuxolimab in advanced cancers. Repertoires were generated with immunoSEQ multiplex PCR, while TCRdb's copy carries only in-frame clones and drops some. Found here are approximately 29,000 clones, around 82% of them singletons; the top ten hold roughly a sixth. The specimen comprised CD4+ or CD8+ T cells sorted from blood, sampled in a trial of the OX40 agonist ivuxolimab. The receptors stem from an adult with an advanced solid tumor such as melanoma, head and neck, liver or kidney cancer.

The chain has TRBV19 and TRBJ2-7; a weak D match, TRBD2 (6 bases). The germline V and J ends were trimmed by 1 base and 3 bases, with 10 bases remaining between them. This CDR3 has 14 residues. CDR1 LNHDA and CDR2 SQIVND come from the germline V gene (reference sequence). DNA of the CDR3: TGTGCCAGTAGTATAGGGGACTCAAGCTACGAGCAGTACTTC. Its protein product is CASSIGDSSYEQYF.

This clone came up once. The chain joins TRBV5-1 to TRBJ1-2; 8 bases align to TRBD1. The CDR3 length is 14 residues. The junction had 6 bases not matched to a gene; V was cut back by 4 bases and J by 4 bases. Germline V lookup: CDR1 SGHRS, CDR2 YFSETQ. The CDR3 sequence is CASSLGQGRYGYTF. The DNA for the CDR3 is TGCGCCAGCAGCCTCGGACAGGGCCGCTATGGCTACACCTTC.

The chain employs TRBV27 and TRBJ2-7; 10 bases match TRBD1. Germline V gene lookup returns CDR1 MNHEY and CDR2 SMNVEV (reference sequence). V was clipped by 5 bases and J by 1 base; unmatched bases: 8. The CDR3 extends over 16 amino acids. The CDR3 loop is CASSPRTGGSSYEQYF. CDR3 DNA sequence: TGTGCCAGCAGTCCCCGGACAGGGGGAAGTTCCTACGAGCAGTACTTC.

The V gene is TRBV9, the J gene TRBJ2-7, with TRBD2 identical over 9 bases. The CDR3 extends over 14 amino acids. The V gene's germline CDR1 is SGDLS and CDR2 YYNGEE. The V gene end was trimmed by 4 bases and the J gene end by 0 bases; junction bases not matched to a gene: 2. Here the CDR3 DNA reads TGTGCCAGCAGCCCGCGGGGGGGCTCCTACGAGCAGTACTTC. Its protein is CASSPRGGSYEQYF.

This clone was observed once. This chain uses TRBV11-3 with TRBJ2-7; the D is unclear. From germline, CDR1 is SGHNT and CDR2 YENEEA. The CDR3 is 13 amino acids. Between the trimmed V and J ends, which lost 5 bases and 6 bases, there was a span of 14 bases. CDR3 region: CASSQENYSEQYF. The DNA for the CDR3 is TGTGCCAGCAGCCAAGAAAACTATAGCGAGCAGTACTTC.

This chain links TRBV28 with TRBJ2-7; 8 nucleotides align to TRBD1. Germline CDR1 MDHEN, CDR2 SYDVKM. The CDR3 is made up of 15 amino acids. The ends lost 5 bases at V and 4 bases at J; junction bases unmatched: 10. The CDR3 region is CASSQGQGGDYEQYF. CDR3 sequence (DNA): TGTGCCAGCAGTCAAGGACAGGGCGGGGATTACGAGCAGTACTTC.

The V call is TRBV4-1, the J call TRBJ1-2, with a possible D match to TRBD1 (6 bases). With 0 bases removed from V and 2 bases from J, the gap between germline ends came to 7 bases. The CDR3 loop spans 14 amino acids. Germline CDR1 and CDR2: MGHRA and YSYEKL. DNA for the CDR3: TGCGCCAGCAGCCAAGATCAGGGGAACTATGGCTACACCTTC. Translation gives CASSQDQGNYGYTF.

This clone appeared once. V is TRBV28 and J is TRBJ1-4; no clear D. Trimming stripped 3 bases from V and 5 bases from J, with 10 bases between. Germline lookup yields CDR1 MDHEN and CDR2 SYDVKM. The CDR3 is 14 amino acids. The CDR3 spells CASSFRSPNEKLFF. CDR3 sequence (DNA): TGTGCCAGCAGTTTTCGCAGTCCCAATGAAAAACTGTTTTTT.

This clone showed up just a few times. Here the CDR3 DNA reads TGTGCCAGCAGTGTGACAGGGGGTGGTTCACCCCTCCACTTT. This codes for CASSVTGGGSPLHF. The rearrangement joins TRBV2 to TRBJ1-6; 9 bases map to TRBD1. This CDR3 contains 14 residues. Germline loops: CDR1 SNHLY, CDR2 FYNNEI. V lost 4 bases and J lost 9; bases outside the gene matches: 4. The full variable domain, in which reference TRBV2 and TRBJ1-6 provide the parts outside the CDR3, is EPEVTQTPSHQVTQMGQEVILRCVPISNHLYFYWYRQILGQKVEFLVSFYNNEISEKSEIFDDQFSVERPDGSNFTLKIRSTKLEDSAMYFCASSVTGGGSPLHFGNGTRLTVT.

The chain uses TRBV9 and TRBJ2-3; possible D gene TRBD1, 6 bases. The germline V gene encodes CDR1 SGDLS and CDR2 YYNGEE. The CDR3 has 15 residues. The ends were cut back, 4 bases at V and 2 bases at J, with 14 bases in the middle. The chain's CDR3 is CASSPSGTITDTQYF. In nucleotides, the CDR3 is TGTGCCAGCAGCCCCTCCGGGACAATCACAGATACGCAGTATTTT.

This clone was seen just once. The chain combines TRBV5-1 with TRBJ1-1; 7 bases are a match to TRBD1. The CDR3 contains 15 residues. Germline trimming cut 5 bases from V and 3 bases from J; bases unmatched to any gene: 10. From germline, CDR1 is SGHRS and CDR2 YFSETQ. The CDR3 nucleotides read TGCGCCAGCAGTTCATACCAGGGGGTGGACACTGAAGCTTTCTTT. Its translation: CASSSYQGVDTEAFF. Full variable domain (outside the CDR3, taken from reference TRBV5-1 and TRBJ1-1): KAGVTQTPRYLIKTRGQQVTLSCSPISGHRSVSWYQQTPGQGLQFLFEYFSETQRNKGNFPGRFSGRQFSNSRSEMNVSTLELGDSALYLCASSSYQGVDTEAFFGQGTRLTVV.

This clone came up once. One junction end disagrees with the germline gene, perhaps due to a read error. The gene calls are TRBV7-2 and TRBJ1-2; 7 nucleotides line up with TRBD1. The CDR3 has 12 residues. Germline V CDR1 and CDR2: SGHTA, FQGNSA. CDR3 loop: CASRRQGNGHTF. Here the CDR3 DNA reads TGTGCCAGCAGGAGACAGGGAAATGGCCACACCTTC.

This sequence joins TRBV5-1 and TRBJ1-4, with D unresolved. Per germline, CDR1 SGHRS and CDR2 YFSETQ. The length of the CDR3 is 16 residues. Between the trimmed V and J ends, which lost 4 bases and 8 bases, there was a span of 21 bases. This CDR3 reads CASSPTYRGLGEKLFF. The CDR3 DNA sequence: TGCGCCAGCAGCCCCACATATAGAGGACTCGGGGAAAAACTGTTTTTT. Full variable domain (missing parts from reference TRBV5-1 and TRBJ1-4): KAGVTQTPRYLIKTRGQQVTLSCSPISGHRSVSWYQQTPGQGLQFLFEYFSETQRNKGNFPGRFSGRQFSNSRSEMNVSTLELGDSALYLCASSPTYRGLGEKLFFGSGTQLSVL.

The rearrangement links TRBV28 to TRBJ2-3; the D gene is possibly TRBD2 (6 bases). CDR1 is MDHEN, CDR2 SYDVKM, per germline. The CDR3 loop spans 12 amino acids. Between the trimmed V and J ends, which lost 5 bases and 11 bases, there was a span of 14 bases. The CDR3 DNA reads TGTGCCAGCAGTCCCTCGGGAGAGGGGCAGTATTTT. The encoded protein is CASSPSGEGQYF.

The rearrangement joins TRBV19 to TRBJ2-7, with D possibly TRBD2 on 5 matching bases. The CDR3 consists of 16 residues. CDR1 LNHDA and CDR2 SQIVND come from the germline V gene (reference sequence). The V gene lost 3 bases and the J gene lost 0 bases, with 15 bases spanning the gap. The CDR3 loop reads CASSMRTLSSSYEQYF. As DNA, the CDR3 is TGTGCCAGTAGTATGCGGACTCTGTCTAGCTCCTACGAGCAGTACTTC.

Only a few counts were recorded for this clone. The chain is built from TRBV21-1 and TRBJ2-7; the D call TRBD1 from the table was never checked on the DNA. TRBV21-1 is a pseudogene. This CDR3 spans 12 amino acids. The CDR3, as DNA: TGTGCCAGCAGGACACCCTACTGCGAGCAGTACTTC. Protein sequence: CASRTPYCEQYF.

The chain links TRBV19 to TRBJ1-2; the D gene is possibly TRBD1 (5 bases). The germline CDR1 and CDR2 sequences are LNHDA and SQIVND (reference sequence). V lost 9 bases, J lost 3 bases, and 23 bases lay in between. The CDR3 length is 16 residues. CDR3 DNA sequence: TGTGCCAGCGACAGCCGACTCTACCGATCAGACTATGGCTACACCTTC. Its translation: CASDSRLYRSDYGYTF.

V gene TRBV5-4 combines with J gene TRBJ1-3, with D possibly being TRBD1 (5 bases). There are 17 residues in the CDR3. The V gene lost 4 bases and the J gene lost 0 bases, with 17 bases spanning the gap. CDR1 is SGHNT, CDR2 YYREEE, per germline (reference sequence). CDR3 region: CASSPPAQGFSGNTIYF. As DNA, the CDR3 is TGTGCCAGCAGCCCACCTGCGCAGGGCTTCTCTGGAAACACCATATATTTT.

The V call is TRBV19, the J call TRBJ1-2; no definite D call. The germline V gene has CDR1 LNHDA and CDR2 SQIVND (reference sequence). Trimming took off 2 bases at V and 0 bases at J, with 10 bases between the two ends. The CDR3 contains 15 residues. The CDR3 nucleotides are TGTGCCAGTAGTATAACCGACGGCACTAACTATGGCTACACCTTC. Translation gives CASSITDGTNYGYTF.

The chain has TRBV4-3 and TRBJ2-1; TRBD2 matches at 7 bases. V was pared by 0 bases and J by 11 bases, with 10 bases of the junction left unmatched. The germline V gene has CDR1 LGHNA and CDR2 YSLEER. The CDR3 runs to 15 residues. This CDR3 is CASSQEASGPVQQFF. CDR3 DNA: TGCGCCAGCAGCCAAGAGGCTAGCGGACCCGTACAGCAGTTCTTC.

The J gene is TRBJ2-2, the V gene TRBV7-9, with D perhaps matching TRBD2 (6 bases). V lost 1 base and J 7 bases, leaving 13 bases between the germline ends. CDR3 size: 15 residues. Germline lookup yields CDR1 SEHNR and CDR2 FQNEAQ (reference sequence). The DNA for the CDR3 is TGTGCCAGCAGCTTAGTGCCCCACGGGGGCGGGGAGCTGTTTTTT. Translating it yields CASSLVPHGGGELFF. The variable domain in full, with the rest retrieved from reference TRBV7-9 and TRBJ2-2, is DTGVSQNPRHKITKRGQNVTFRCDPISEHNRLYWYRQTLGQGPEFLTYFQNEAQLEKSRLLSDRFSAERPKGSFSTLEIQRTEQGDSAMYLCASSLVPHGGGELFFGEGSRLTVL.

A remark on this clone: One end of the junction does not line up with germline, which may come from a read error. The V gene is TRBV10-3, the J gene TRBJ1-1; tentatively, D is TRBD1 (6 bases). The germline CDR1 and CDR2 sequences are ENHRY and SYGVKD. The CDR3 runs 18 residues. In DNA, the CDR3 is TGTGCCAGCAGTCACCCTCACGAGGTTTGGACAGTGGGCACTGAAGCTTTCTTT. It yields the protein CASSHPHEVWTVGTEAFF.

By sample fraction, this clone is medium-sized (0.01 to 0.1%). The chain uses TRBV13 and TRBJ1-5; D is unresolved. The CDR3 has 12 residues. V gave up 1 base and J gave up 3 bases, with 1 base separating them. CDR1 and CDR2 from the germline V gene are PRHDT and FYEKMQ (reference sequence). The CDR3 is CASSLDNQPQHF. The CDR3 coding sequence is TGTGCCAGCAGCTTAGACAATCAGCCCCAGCATTTT.

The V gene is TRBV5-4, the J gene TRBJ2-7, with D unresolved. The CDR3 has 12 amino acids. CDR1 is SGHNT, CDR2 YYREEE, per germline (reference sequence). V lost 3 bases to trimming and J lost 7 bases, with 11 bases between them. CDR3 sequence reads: CASSWGSREQYF. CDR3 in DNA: TGTGCCAGCAGCTGGGGATCGCGGGAGCAGTACTTC. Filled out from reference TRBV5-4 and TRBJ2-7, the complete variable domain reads ETGVTQSPTHLIKTRGQQVTLRCSSQSGHNTVSWYQQALGQGPQFIFQYYREEENGRGNFPPRFSGLQFPNYSSELNVNALELDDSALYLCASSWGSREQYFGPGTRLTVT.

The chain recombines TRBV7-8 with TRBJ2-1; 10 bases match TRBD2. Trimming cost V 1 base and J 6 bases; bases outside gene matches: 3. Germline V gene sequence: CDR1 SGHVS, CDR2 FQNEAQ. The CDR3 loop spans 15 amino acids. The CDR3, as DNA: TGTGCCAGCAGCTTAGTGCCTAGCGGGAGCAATGAGCAGTTCTTC. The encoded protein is CASSLVPSGSNEQFF.

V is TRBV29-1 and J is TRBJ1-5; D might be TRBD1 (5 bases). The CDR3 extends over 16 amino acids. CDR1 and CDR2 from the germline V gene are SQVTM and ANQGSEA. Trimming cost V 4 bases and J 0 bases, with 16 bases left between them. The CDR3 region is CSVGRDRTYSNQPQHF. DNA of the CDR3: TGCAGCGTTGGTAGAGACAGAACATATAGCAATCAGCCCCAGCATTTT.

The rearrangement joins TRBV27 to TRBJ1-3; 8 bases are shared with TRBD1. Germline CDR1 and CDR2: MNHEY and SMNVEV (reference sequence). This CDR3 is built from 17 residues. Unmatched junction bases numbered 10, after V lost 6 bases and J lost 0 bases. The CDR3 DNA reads TGTGCCAGCAGCCGAATTGGGACAGGCACCTCTGGAAACACCATATATTTT. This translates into CASSRIGTGTSGNTIYF.

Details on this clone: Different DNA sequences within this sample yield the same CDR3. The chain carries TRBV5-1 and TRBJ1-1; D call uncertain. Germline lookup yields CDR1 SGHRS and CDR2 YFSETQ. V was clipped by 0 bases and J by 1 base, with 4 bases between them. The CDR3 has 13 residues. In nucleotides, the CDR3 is TGCGCCAGCAGCTTGGGGGGGAACACTGAAGCTTTCTTT. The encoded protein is CASSLGGNTEAFF. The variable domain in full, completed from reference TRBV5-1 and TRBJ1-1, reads KAGVTQTPRYLIKTRGQQVTLSCSPISGHRSVSWYQQTPGQGLQFLFEYFSETQRNKGNFPGRFSGRQFSNSRSEMNVSTLELGDSALYLCASSLGGNTEAFFGQGTRLTVV.

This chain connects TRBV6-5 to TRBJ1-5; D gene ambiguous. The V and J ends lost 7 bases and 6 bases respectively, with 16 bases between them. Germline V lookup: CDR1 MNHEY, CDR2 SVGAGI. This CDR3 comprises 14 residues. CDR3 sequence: CASTQDKGGQPQHF. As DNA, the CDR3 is TGTGCCAGCACTCAGGATAAGGGAGGTCAGCCCCAGCATTTT.

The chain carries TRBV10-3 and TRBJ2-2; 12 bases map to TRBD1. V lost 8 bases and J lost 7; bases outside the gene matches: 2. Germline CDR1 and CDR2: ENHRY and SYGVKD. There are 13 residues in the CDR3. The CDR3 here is CAIGTGGGGELFF. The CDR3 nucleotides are TGTGCCATCGGGACAGGGGGCGGCGGGGAGCTGTTTTTT.

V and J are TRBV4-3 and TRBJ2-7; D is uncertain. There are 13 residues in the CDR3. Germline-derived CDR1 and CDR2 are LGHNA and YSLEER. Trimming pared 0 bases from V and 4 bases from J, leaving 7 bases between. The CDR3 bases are TGCGCCAGCAGCCAAGATAGAAGTTACGAGCAGTACTTC. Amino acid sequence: CASSQDRSYEQYF.